The 9 T cell receptor beta chains below were found in one sample sequenced in a study of OX40 agonist ivuxolimab in advanced cancers. Clones were sequenced by immunoSEQ multiplex PCR, and TCRdb holds only the in-frame ones, with some missing. The data hold about 43,000 clones, with roughly 93% observed a single time. The sequenced sample was CD4+ or CD8+ T cells sorted from blood, obtained in a trial of the OX40 agonist ivuxolimab. The receptors stem from an adult with an advanced solid tumor such as melanoma, head and neck, liver or kidney cancer.

V usage is TRBV14 and J usage is TRBJ1-2, with TRBD1 matching over 7 bases. Trimming cost V 6 bases and J 2 bases; bases outside gene matches: 3. Germline CDR1 reads SGHDN; CDR2 reads FVKESK. The length of the CDR3 is 13 residues. Written as DNA, the CDR3 is TGTGCCAGCAGACCGACAGGGAACTATGGCTACACCTTC. Translated: CASRPTGNYGYTF.

The chain recombines TRBV5-5 with TRBJ2-7; a possible D gene is TRBD1 (7 bases). The ends were cut back, 0 bases at V and 5 bases at J, with 15 bases in the middle. This CDR3 comprises 15 residues. The germline V gene has CDR1 SGHKS and CDR2 YYEKEE (reference sequence). The CDR3 region has the DNA TGTGCCAGCAGCTTGGCCAGGGGGGATCGGCACGAGCAGTACTTC. Translation gives CASSLARGDRHEQYF.

The genes are TRBV27 and TRBJ2-7, with D tentatively TRBD1 (5 bases). CDR1 is MNHEY, CDR2 SMNVEV, per germline (reference sequence). The CDR3 totals 13 residues. Trimming removed 3 bases at V and 3 bases at J, with 9 bases between. The CDR3 DNA sequence: TGTGCCAGCAGTTTTGGGGCAGTCTACGAGCAGTACTTC. This translates into CASSFGAVYEQYF.

The chain is built from TRBV5-6 and TRBJ2-7, with 7 bases identical to TRBD2. Looked up from germline, CDR1 is SGHDT and CDR2 is YYEEEE. Trimming at V came to 3 bases and at J to 0 bases, leaving 3 bases not matched to a gene. The CDR3 has 14 amino acids. CDR3: CASSSWGGSYEQYF. In DNA, the CDR3 is TGTGCCAGCAGCTCATGGGGGGGCTCCTACGAGCAGTACTTC.

This chain joins TRBV7-9 and TRBJ2-7; D is tentatively TRBD1 or TRBD2 (5 bases each). Looked up from germline, CDR1 is SEHNR and CDR2 is FQNEAQ (reference sequence). This CDR3 spans 16 amino acids. Trimming shortened V by 4 bases and J by 4 bases, and 20 bases separated the two germline ends. CDR3 sequence (DNA): TGTGCCAGCAGCTCCTTCGGCGGAGAGGGGAGTTACGAGCAGTACTTC. Encoded protein: CASSSFGGEGSYEQYF.

V gene TRBV30 combines with J gene TRBJ1-1; 9 bases line up with TRBD1. Germline lookup yields CDR1 GTSNPN and CDR2 SVGIG (reference sequence). The CDR3 length is 15 residues. With V trimmed by 4 bases and J by 4 bases, 10 bases remained unmatched. The CDR3 DNA follows: TGTGCCTGGACCGGGACAGGGATGGTGGGCACTGAAGCTTTCTTT. Its protein is CAWTGTGMVGTEAFF.

This chain connects TRBV11-2 to TRBJ1-3, with D unclear. V lost 0 bases and J 0 bases, leaving 9 bases between the germline ends. CDR1 SGHAT and CDR2 FQNNGV come from the germline V gene. This CDR3 spans 16 amino acids. CDR3 residues: CASSLEVAGSGNTIYF. In DNA form, the CDR3 reads TGTGCCAGCAGCTTAGAGGTCGCAGGCTCTGGAAACACCATATATTTT.

As to this clone: Germline and junction disagree at one end, which may indicate a read error. The chain carries TRBV7-9 and TRBJ2-7; 11 bases are a match to TRBD2. The CDR3 has 12 amino acids. Germline assignment: CDR1 SEHNR and CDR2 FQNEAQ (reference sequence). CDR3 protein: CASSQTSGGWCF. CDR3 coding DNA: TGTGCCAGCAGCCAAACTAGCGGGGGTTGGTGCTTC.

This chain connects TRBV5-6 to TRBJ2-7, with D uncertain. The CDR3 consists of 16 residues. Trimming left V 0 bases short and J 4 bases short, with 17 bases between. Germline values: CDR1 SGHDT, CDR2 YYEEEE. Here the CDR3 DNA reads TGTGCCAGCAGCTTGGTTGCAGTCCGACGCGGTTACGAGCAGTACTTC. It specifies CASSLVAVRRGYEQYF.